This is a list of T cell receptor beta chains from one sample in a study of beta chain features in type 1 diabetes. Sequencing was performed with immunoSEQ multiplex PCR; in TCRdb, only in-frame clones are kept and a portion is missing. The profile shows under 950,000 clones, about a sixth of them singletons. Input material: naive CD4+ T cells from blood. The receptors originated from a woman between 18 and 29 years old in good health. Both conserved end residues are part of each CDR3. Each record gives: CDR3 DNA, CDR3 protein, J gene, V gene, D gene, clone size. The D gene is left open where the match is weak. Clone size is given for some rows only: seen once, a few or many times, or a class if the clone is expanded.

DNA: TGTGCCAGCAGCCCCGGAGTAAGAACTAGCGGGATTTATTACGAGCAGTACTTC; CDR3: CASSPGVRTSGIYYEQYF; J: TRBJ2-7; V: TRBV7-9; D: TRBD2; size: few
DNA: TGTGCCAGCAATGTTAATTACTACAATGAGCAGTTCTTC; CDR3: CASNVNYYNEQFF; J: TRBJ2-1; V: TRBV28; D: .; size: .
DNA: TGTGCCAGCAGCTTTTCTGGTGGCGACGAGCAGTACTTC; CDR3: CASSFSGGDEQYF; J: TRBJ2-7; V: TRBV7-9; D: .; size: .
DNA: TGTGCCAGCAGCCGCCCGGGCCACACTGAAGCTTTCTTT; CDR3: CASSRPGHTEAFF; J: TRBJ1-1; V: TRBV11-2; D: .; size: .
DNA: TGTGCCAGTCGCGCGCAGGTCACAGATACGCAGTATTTT; CDR3: CASRAQVTDTQYF; J: TRBJ2-3; V: TRBV19; D: .; size: .
DNA: TGTGCCAGCAGTTTAATCGAGGGGGCGGCTAGAGCTGGCGAGCAGTACTTC; CDR3: CASSLIEGAARAGEQYF; J: TRBJ2-7; V: TRBV28; D: TRBD1; size: .
DNA: TGTGCCAGCAGCTTAACCCCCGATCTGTCGGGGTATGGCTACACCTTC; CDR3: CASSLTPDLSGYGYTF; J: TRBJ1-2; V: TRBV7-2; D: .; size: .
DNA: TGCGCCAGCAGCCAAGTTAGCGGGAGAGACACAGATACGCAGTATTTT; CDR3: CASSQVSGRDTDTQYF; J: TRBJ2-3; V: TRBV4-3; D: TRBD2; size: few
DNA: TGTGCCAGCAGCTTACGCGCTAGCGGGGGGATGAATACGCAGTATTTT; CDR3: CASSLRASGGMNTQYF; J: TRBJ2-3; V: TRBV5-4; D: TRBD2; size: few
DNA: TGTGCCAGCAGCTTAGAATACGCAGGAAGAGGCTACACCTTC; CDR3: CASSLEYAGRGYTF; J: TRBJ1-2; V: TRBV7-2; D: .; size: .
DNA: TGCGCCAGCAGCTCCTTGCCGGGACGGTCCGTGGAGACCCAGTACTTC; CDR3: CASSSLPGRSVETQYF; J: TRBJ2-5; V: TRBV5-1; D: .; size: few
DNA: TGTGCCAGCAGTCCCCGGACAGGCTCACCCCTCCACTTT; CDR3: CASSPRTGSPLHF; J: TRBJ1-6; V: TRBV27; D: TRBD1; size: .
DNA: TGTGCCAGCAGTTTGGAGGGGAGTGGCACTGAAGCTTTCTTT; CDR3: CASSLEGSGTEAFF; J: TRBJ1-1; V: TRBV27; D: .; size: .
DNA: TGTGCCAGCAGTCAATGGGGTAGCGGGTGGTCCTCCTACAATGAGCAGTTCTTC; CDR3: CASSQWGSGWSSYNEQFF; J: TRBJ2-1; V: TRBV28; D: TRBD2; size: .
DNA: TGTGCCAGCAGTACAGGGTACACCGGGGAGCTGTTTTTT; CDR3: CASSTGYTGELFF; J: TRBJ2-2; V: TRBV25-1; D: .; size: .
DNA: TGTGCCAGCAGTCCATCCTCCCTGCGGGAGGGCCTTAAGACCCAGTACTTC; CDR3: CASSPSSLREGLKTQYF; J: TRBJ2-5; V: TRBV27; D: TRBD2; size: few
DNA: TGTGCCAGCAGTTTGCGGTCCCTCTACAATGAGCAGTTCTTC; CDR3: CASSLRSLYNEQFF; J: TRBJ2-1; V: TRBV2; D: .; size: .
DNA: TGCAGCGTTGCGGGGCTCCAGGCGTCCTACGAGCAGTACTTC; CDR3: CSVAGLQASYEQYF; J: TRBJ2-7; V: TRBV29-1; D: .; size: few
DNA: TGTGCCAGCATCTCATCGGGGGCGCCCGGGGAGCTGTTTTTT; CDR3: CASISSGAPGELFF; J: TRBJ2-2; V: TRBV7-9; D: .; size: .
DNA: TGTGCCAGCACCTACGGGATGGACAGGGACAATCAGCCCCAGCATTTT; CDR3: CASTYGMDRDNQPQHF; J: TRBJ1-5; V: TRBV6-6; D: TRBD1; size: few
DNA: TGTGCCAGCAGTCGCATCGCCAGGGAGGGCAATCAGCCCCAGCATTTT; CDR3: CASSRIAREGNQPQHF; J: TRBJ1-5; V: TRBV4-2; D: .; size: .
DNA: TGTGCCAGCAGTATGGGGACAGGGCAAGAGACCCAGTACTTC; CDR3: CASSMGTGQETQYF; J: TRBJ2-5; V: TRBV9; D: TRBD1; size: few
DNA: TGCGCCAGCAGCTTGGGAACTTCTAGCGCGGGAACGGGAGAGACCCAGTACTTC; CDR3: CASSLGTSSAGTGETQYF; J: TRBJ2-5; V: TRBV5-1; D: .; size: few
DNA: TGTGCCAGCAGCAAACGGACTAGCGGGAGTCTGTACGAGCAGTACTTC; CDR3: CASSKRTSGSLYEQYF; J: TRBJ2-7; V: TRBV7-8; D: TRBD2; size: .